This T cell receptor (beta chain) originates from a study of cytomegalovirus exposure and HLA in healthy donors. Clones were read by immunoSEQ multiplex PCR, and TCRdb kept only the in-frame ones, dropping some. The sample lists about 95,000 clones, 85% seen once, with 20% in the top ten. Germline CDR1 and CDR2: MDHEN and SYDVKM. Germline trimming cut 7 bases from V and 8 bases from J; bases unmatched to any gene: 16. CDR3 length: 17 residues. As regards this clone: The target antigen is unknown.

Study-wide findings and caveats: Investigators reported about 160 TCR beta chains as tied to cytomegalovirus. It was found in a later analysis that first-cohort TCR clusters tended to co-occur in the 90 to 150 validation repertoires. Rarity characterized most TCR sequences, yet some public TCRs appeared in many donors.

Donors came from a validation cohort of over a hundred subjects, distinct from the first 666-subject cohort. The chain combines TRBV28 with TRBJ1-4; 10 nucleotides match TRBD1. The specimen sequenced was PBMCs. This TCR came from a man in his late teens or twenties in good health and CMV-seropositive. The CDR3 here is CASNSAGTGVEGEKLFF. In DNA form, the CDR3 reads TGTGCCAGCAACTCCGCCGGGACAGGGGTCGAGGGCGAAAAACTGTTTTTT. Variable domain in full (rest from reference TRBV28 and TRBJ1-4): DVKVTQSSRYLVKRTGEKVFLECVQDMDHENMFWYRQDPGLGLRLIYFSYDVKMKEKGDIPEGYSVSREKKERFSLILESASTNQTSMYLCASNSAGTGVEGEKLFFGSGTQLSVL.